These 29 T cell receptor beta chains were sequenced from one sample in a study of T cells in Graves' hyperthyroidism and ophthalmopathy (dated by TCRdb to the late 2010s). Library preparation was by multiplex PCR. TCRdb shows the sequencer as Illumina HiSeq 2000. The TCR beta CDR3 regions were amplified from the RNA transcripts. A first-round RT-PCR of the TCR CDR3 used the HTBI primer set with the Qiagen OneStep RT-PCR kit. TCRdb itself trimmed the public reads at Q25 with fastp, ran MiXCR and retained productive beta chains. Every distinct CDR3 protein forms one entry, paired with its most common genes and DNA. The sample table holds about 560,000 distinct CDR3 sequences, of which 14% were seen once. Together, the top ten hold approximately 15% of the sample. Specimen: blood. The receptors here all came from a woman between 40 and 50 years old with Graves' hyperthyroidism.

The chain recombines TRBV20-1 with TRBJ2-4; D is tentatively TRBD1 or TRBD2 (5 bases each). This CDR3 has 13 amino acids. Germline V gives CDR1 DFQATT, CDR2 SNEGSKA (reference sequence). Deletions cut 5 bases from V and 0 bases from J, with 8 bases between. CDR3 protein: CSARDVAKNIQYF. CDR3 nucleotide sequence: TGCAGTGCTCGGGACGTAGCCAAAAACATTCAGTACTTC.

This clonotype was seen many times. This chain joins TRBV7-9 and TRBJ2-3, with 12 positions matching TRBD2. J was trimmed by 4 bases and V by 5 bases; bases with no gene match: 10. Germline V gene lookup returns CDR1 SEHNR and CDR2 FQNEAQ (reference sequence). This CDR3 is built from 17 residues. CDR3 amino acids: CASSAPTSGRVSDTQYF. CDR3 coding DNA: TGTGCCAGCAGCGCCCCGACTAGCGGGAGAGTTTCAGATACGCAGTATTTT.

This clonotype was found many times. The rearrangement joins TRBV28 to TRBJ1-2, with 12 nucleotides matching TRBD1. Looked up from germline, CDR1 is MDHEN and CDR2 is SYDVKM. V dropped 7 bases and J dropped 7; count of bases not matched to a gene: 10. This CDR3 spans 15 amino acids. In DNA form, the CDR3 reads TGTGCCAGCATTTCAAGGGACAGGGGGCTGCCTGGCTACACCTTC. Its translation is CASISRDRGLPGYTF.

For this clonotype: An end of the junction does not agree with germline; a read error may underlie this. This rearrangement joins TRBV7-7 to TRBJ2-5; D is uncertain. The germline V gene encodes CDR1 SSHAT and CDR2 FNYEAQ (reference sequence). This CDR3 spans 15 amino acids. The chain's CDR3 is CASSMGTNNAETQYF. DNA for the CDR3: TGTGCTAGCAGCATGGGCACCAATAATGCGGAGACCCAGTACTTC.

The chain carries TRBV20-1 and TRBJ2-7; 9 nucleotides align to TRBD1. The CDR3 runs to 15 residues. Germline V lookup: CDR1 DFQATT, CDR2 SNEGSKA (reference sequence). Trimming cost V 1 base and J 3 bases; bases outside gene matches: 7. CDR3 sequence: CSARGSDRGGYEQYF. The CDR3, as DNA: TGCAGTGCTAGAGGTTCAGACAGGGGGGGCTACGAGCAGTACTTC.

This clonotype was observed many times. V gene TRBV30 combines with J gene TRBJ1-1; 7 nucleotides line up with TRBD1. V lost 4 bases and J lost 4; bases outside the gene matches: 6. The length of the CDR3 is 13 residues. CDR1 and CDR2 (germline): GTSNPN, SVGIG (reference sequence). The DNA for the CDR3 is TGTGCCTGGAACTTGAACAGGGGCACTGAAGCTTTCTTT. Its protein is CAWNLNRGTEAFF.

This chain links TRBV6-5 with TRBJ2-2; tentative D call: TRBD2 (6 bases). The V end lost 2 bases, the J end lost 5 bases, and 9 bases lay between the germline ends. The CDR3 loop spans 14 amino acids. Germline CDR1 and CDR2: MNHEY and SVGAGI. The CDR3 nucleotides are TGTGCCAGCAGTTACAACGGACTAACCGGGGAGCTGTTTTTT. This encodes CASSYNGLTGELFF.

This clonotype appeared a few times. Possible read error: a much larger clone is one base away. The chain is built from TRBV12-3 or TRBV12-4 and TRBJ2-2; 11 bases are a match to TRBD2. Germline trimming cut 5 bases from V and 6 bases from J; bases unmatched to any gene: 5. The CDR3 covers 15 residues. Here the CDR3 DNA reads TGTGCCAGCAGTCCCTTAGCGGGAGGGGCCGGGGAGCTGTTTTTT. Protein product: CASSPLAGGAGELFF.

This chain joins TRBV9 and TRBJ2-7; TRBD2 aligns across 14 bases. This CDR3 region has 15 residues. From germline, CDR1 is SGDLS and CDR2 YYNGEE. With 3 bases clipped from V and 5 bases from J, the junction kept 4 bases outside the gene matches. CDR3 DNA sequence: TGTGCCAGCAGCGCCGGGACTAGCGGGAGCAACGAGCAGTACTTC. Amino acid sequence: CASSAGTSGSNEQYF. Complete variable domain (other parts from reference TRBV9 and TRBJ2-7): DSGVTQTPKHLITATGQRVTLRCSPRSGDLSVYWYQQSLDQGLQFLIQYYNGEERAKGNILERFSAQQFPDLHSELNLSSLELGDSALYFCASSAGTSGSNEQYFGPGTRLTVT.

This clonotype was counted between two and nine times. In DNA, the CDR3 is TGCGCCAGCAGCCCGGGACTAGCGGGAGCTTTAAAGCAGTTCTTC. The encoded protein is CASSPGLAGALKQFF. V gene TRBV5-1 combines with J gene TRBJ2-1; 14 bases align to TRBD2. Losses at the gene ends were 4 bases for V and 11 bases for J; bases not matched to a gene: 8. Per the germline V gene, CDR1 is SGHRS and CDR2 is YFSETQ. The CDR3 has 15 amino acids.

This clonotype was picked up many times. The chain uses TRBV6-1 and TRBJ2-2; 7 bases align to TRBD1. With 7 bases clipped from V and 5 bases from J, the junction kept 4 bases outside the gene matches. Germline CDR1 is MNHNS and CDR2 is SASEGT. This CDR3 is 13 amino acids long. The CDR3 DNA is TGTGCCAGCACCGAGACAGGGACCGGGGAGCTGTTTTTT. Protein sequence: CASTETGTGELFF.

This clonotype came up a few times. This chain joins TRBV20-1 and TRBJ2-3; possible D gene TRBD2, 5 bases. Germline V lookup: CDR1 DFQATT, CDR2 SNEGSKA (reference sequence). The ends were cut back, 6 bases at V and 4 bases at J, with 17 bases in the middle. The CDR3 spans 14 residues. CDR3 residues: CSALTSWLADTQYF. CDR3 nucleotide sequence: TGCAGTGCCCTAACTAGTTGGCTCGCAGATACGCAGTATTTT.

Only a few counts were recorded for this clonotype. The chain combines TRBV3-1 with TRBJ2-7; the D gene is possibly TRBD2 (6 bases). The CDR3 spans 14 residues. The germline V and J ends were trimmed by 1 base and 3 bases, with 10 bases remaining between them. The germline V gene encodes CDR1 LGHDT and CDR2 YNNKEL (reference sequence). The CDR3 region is CASSQGGVRYEQYF. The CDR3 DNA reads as TGTGCCAGCAGCCAAGGGGGGGTTCGCTACGAGCAGTACTTC.

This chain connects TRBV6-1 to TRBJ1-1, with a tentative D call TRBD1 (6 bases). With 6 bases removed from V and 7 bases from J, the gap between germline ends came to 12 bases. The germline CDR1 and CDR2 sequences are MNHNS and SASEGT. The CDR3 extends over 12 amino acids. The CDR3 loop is CASSRADSEAFF. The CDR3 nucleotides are TGTGCCAGCAGCCGGGCGGACAGTGAAGCTTTCTTT.

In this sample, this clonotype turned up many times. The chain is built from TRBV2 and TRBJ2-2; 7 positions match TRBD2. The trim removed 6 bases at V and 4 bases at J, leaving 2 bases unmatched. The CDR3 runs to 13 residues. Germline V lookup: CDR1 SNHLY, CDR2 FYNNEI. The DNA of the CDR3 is TGTGCCAGCAGGGGAGGGGTCACCGGGGAGCTGTTTTTT. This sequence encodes CASRGGVTGELFF.

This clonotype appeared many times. The DNA for the CDR3 is TGTGCCAGCAGTTTTTCCATGGCGGGAGGCTACGAGCAGTACTTC. Protein: CASSFSMAGGYEQYF. The chain couples TRBV28 to TRBJ2-7, with TRBD2 matching 8 bases. The V gene end was trimmed by 3 bases and the J gene end by 3 bases; junction bases not matched to a gene: 7. CDR1 is MDHEN, CDR2 SYDVKM, per germline. The CDR3 consists of 15 residues. The full variable domain, its missing parts supplied by reference TRBV28 and TRBJ2-7, is DVKVTQSSRYLVKRTGEKVFLECVQDMDHENMFWYRQDPGLGLRLIYFSYDVKMKEKGDIPEGYSVSREKKERFSLILESASTNQTSMYLCASSFSMAGGYEQYFGPGTRLTVT.

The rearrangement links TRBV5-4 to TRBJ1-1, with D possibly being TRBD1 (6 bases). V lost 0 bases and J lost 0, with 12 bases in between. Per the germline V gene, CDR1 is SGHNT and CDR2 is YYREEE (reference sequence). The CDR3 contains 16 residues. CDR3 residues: CASSLGGGPLNTEAFF. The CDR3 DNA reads TGTGCCAGCAGCTTGGGTGGGGGCCCGTTGAACACTGAAGCTTTCTTT.

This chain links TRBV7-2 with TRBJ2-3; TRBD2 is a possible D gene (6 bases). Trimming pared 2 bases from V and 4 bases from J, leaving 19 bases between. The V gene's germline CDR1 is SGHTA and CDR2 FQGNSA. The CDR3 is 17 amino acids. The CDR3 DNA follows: TGTGCCAGCAGCTTAAGTGGTGGGGGGAGAGGGGCAGATACGCAGTATTTT. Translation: CASSLSGGGRGADTQYF.

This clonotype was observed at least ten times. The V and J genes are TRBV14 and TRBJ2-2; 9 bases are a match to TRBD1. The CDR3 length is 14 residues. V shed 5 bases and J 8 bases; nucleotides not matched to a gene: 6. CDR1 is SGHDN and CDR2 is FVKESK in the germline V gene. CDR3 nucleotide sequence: TGTGCCAGCAGCGAACAGGGGGCCTCTGGGGAGCTGTTTTTT. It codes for CASSEQGASGELFF. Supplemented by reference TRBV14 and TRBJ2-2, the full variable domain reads EAGVTQFPSHSVIEKGQTVTLRCDPISGHDNLYWYRRVMGKEIKFLLHFVKESKQDESGMPNNRFLAERTGGTYSTLKVQPAELEDSGVYFCASSEQGASGELFFGEGSRLTVL.

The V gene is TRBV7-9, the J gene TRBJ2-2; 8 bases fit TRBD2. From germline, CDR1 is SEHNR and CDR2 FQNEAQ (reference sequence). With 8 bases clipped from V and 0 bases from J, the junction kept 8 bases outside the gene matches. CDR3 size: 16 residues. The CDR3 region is CASSIGGGANTGELFF. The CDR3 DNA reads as TGTGCCAGCTCCATCGGGGGGGGCGCGAACACCGGGGAGCTGTTTTTT. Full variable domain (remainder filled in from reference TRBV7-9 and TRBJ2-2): DTGVSQNPRHKITKRGQNVTFRCDPISEHNRLYWYRQTLGQGPEFLTYFQNEAQLEKSRLLSDRFSAERPKGSFSTLEIQRTEQGDSAMYLCASSIGGGANTGELFFGEGSRLTVL.

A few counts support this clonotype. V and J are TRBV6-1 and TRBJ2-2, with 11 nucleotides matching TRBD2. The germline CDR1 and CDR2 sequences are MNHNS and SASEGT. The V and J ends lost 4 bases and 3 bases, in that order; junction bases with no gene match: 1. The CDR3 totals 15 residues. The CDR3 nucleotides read TGTGCCAGCAGTGTACTAGCGGGAGACACCGGGGAGCTGTTTTTT. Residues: CASSVLAGDTGELFF.

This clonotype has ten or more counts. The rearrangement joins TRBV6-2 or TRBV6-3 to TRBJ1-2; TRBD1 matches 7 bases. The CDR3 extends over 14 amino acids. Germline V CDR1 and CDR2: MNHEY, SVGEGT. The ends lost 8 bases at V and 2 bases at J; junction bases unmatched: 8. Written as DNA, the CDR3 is TGTGCCAGCGGGAAGACAGGGCTCAACTATGGCTACACCTTC. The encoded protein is CASGKTGLNYGYTF.

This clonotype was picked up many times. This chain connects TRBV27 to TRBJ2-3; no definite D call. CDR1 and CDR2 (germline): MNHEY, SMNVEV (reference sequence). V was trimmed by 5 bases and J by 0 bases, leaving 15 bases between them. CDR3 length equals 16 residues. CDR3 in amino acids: CASSPRVARSTDTQYF. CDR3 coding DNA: TGTGCCAGCAGTCCCCGGGTCGCCCGTAGCACAGATACGCAGTATTTT.

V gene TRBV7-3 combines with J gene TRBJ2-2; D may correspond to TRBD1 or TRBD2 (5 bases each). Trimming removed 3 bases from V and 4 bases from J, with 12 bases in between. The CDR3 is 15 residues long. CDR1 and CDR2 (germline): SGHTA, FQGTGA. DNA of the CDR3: TGTGCCAGCAGCTTCGCCTCTGGGGGCACCGGGGAGCTGTTTTTT. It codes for CASSFASGGTGELFF.

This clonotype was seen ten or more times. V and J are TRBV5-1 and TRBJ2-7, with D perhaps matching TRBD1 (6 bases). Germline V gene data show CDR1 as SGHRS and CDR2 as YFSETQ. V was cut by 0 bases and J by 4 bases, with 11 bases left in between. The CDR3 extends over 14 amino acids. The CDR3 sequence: CASSLAQTGYEQYF. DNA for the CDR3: TGCGCCAGCAGCTTGGCTCAAACAGGGTACGAGCAGTACTTC.

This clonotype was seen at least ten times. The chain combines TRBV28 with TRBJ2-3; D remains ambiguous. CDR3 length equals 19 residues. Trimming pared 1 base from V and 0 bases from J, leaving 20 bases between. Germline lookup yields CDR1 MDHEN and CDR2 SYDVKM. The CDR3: CASSLSSGPGVSSTDTQYF. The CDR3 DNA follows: TGTGCCAGCAGTTTATCATCCGGGCCTGGAGTTTCTAGCACAGATACGCAGTATTTT.

This chain's CDR3 is CSVGLRQQGRNYGYTF. CDR3 DNA sequence: TGCAGCGTAGGATTACGACAGCAAGGACGGAACTATGGCTACACCTTC. This rearrangement joins TRBV29-1 to TRBJ1-2; a possible D gene is TRBD1 (5 bases). Germline-derived CDR1 and CDR2 are SQVTM and ANQGSEA. The V and J ends lost 6 bases and 2 bases respectively, with 22 bases between them. This CDR3 spans 16 amino acids. Using reference TRBV29-1 and TRBJ1-2 for the parts outside the CDR3, the full variable domain is SAVISQKPSRDICQRGTSLTIQCQVDSQVTMMFWYRQQPGQSLTLIATANQGSEATYESGFVIDKFPISRPNLTFSTLTVSNMSPEDSSIYLCSVGLRQQGRNYGYTFGSGTRLTVV.

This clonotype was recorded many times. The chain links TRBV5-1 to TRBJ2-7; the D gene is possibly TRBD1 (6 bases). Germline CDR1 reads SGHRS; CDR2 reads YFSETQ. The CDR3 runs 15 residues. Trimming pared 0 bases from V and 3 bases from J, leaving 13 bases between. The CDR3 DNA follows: TGCGCCAGCAGCTTGGGGGACAATGGATTCTACGAGCAGTACTTC. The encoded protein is CASSLGDNGFYEQYF.

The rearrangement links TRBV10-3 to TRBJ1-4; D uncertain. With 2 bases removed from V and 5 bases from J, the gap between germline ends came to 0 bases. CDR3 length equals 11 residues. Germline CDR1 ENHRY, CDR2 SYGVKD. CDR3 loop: CAISENEKLFF. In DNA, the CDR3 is TGTGCCATCAGTGAGAATGAAAAACTGTTTTTT.